These 6 T cell receptor beta chains were all obtained from the same sample, sequenced in a study of blood T cell repertoires in COVID-19. Using immunoSEQ multiplex PCR, the repertoire was profiled, and TCRdb retains in-frame clones only, with some absent. The sample shows 130,000 or so clones, just over 85% of them seen only once. The sample taken for sequencing was peripheral blood. Receptor source: a woman aged 55-70 years with acute or convalescent COVID-19.

V and J are TRBV5-1 and TRBJ2-6, with 7 bases matching TRBD1. J lost 3 bases, V lost 0 bases, and 12 bases had no gene match. This CDR3 region has 19 residues. Germline CDR1 is SGHRS and CDR2 is YFSETQ. This CDR3 reads CASSLVPGGSAGGANVLTF. The CDR3 nucleotides read TGCGCCAGCAGCTTGGTTCCAGGGGGATCAGCTGGTGGGGCCAACGTCCTGACTTTC.

J is TRBJ2-5 and V is TRBV19; D is perhaps TRBD1 (5 bases). With 1 base removed from V and 0 bases from J, the gap between germline ends came to 9 bases. This CDR3 is built from 15 residues. CDR1 and CDR2 (germline): LNHDA, SQIVND (reference sequence). In DNA form, the CDR3 reads TGTGCCAGTAGTATAGGGGGCTCGTACCAAGAGACCCAGTACTTC. Encoded protein: CASSIGGSYQETQYF.

The rearrangement joins TRBV4-1 to TRBJ1-6, with a tentative D call TRBD1 (5 bases). From germline, CDR1 is MGHRA and CDR2 YSYEKL. V dropped 4 bases and J dropped 8 bases, with 12 bases sitting between them. The CDR3 totals 14 residues. The CDR3 bases are TGCGCCAGCAGCCTCGGGACTTCGGATTCACCCCTCCACTTT. Protein: CASSLGTSDSPLHF.

The CDR3 nucleotides are TGTGCCAGCAGCGTAAGCGGGCAGGGCAACTACGAGCAGTACTTC. As protein: CASSVSGQGNYEQYF. The V call is TRBV9, the J call TRBJ2-7, with D possibly TRBD2 on 6 matching bases. V was cut by 1 base and J by 3 bases, with 14 bases left in between. The length of the CDR3 is 15 residues. The germline CDR1 and CDR2 sequences are SGDLS and YYNGEE.

This clone was detected a few times. The CDR3 nucleotides read TGCGCCAGCAGTGGAGGGTCTGGTGGAAACACCATATATTTT. Translation: CASSGGSGGNTIYF. This chain connects TRBV5-1 to TRBJ1-3; no reliable D call. The CDR3 covers 14 residues. With 5 bases removed from V and 3 bases from J, the gap between germline ends came to 12 bases. CDR1 is SGHRS, CDR2 YFSETQ, per germline.

CDR3 coding DNA: TGTGCCAGCTCAACCACTAGCGGGGCGGGCACAGATACGCAGTATTTT. Its protein product is CASSTTSGAGTDTQYF. The chain uses TRBV18 and TRBJ2-3, with TRBD2 matching over 10 bases. With 5 bases clipped from V and 1 base from J, the junction kept 6 bases outside the gene matches. CDR1 and CDR2 from the germline V gene are KGHSH and LQKENI. This CDR3 is built from 16 residues.